The 10 T cell receptor beta chains in this list originate from one sample, sequenced in a study of blood T cell repertoires in COVID-19. Generated by immunoSEQ multiplex PCR, the TCRdb table keeps only in-frame clones and is missing some. The sample records about 250,000 clones, approximately 84% being singletons. Material for sequencing was peripheral blood. The receptors here all came from a man between 50 and 59 years old with active or convalescent COVID-19.

The V and J genes are TRBV5-1 and TRBJ1-5; a possible D gene is TRBD1 (5 bases). The CDR3 is 12 amino acids. Looked up from germline, CDR1 is SGHRS and CDR2 is YFSETQ. The CDR3 coding sequence is TGCGCACTCAGGGTGGAAAATCAGCCCCAGCATTTT. It translates to CALRVENQPQHF.

This clone was picked up a small number of times. The chain uses TRBV10-3 and TRBJ1-1, with 7 bases fitting TRBD1. The CDR3 has 15 amino acids. J lost 3 bases, V lost 0 bases, and 4 bases had no gene match. Germline V gives CDR1 ENHRY, CDR2 SYGVKD. The CDR3, as DNA: TGTGCCATCAGTGAGTCAGGGGGCGCGCACACTGAAGCTTTCTTT. Its translation is CAISESGGAHTEAFF.

V gene TRBV7-9 combines with J gene TRBJ1-5; 10 bases line up with TRBD1. The V and J ends lost 4 bases and 5 bases, in that order; junction bases with no gene match: 8. There are 16 residues in the CDR3. Per germline, CDR1 SEHNR and CDR2 FQNEAQ (reference sequence). This CDR3 is CASSSGVGTGDQPQHF. In DNA, the CDR3 is TGTGCCAGCAGCTCCGGGGTCGGGACAGGGGATCAGCCCCAGCATTTT.

The chain is built from TRBV4-3 and TRBJ2-7; the D gene is possibly TRBD1 (6 bases). Germline loops: CDR1 LGHNA, CDR2 YSLEER. This CDR3 is built from 15 residues. The V gene lost 4 bases and the J gene lost 0 bases, with 13 bases spanning the gap. CDR3 nucleotide sequence: TGCGCCAGCAGCCGAACAACGGACAGCTCCTACGAGCAGTACTTC. It is translated as CASSRTTDSSYEQYF.

The chain employs TRBV19 and TRBJ1-2, with 12 positions matching TRBD1. The CDR3 sequence is 14 residues long. V dropped 7 bases and J dropped 7; count of bases not matched to a gene: 7. Germline V gives CDR1 LNHDA, CDR2 SQIVND (reference sequence). CDR3 in DNA: TGTGCCAGTACTGGGACAGGGGGCGCGTTTGGCTACACCTTC. Translating it yields CASTGTGGAFGYTF.

This clone was seen a handful of times. This chain links TRBV4-2 with TRBJ1-5; TRBD1 agrees at 7 bases. Germline V gene lookup returns CDR1 LGHNA and CDR2 YNFKEQ. J lost 5 bases, V lost 0 bases, and 7 bases had no gene match. This CDR3 region has 16 residues. CDR3 sequence (DNA): TGTGCCAGCAGCCAAGATTCGGCGACAGGGTATCAGCCCCAGCATTTT. Protein product: CASSQDSATGYQPQHF.

The chain carries TRBV10-3 and TRBJ1-2; a possible D gene is TRBD1 (6 bases). The CDR3 spans 15 residues. The V and J ends lost 5 bases and 5 bases respectively, with 18 bases between them. CDR1 is ENHRY and CDR2 is SYGVKD in the germline V gene. In DNA form, the CDR3 reads TGTGCCATCAGTATCGAAGCCAGGGGAAATTATGGCTACACCTTC. This gives the protein CAISIEARGNYGYTF.

The chain links TRBV6-2 or TRBV6-3 to TRBJ1-1, with 8 bases aligning to TRBD1. Germline assignment: CDR1 MNHEY and CDR2 SVGEGT. There are 14 residues in the CDR3. V trimming: 3 bases; J trimming: 8 bases; junction bases outside the gene matches: 8. The CDR3 reads CASSYERRDREAFF. The CDR3 region has the DNA TGTGCCAGCAGTTATGAGCGGAGGGACAGGGAAGCTTTCTTT.

V gene TRBV11-2 combines with J gene TRBJ2-3; tentatively, D is TRBD1 (6 bases). The CDR3 spans 14 residues. Deletions cut 4 bases from V and 0 bases from J, with 8 bases between. The V gene's germline CDR1 is SGHAT and CDR2 FQNNGV. Here the CDR3 reads CASSWDTSTDTQYF. The CDR3 DNA reads as TGTGCCAGCAGCTGGGACACTAGCACAGATACGCAGTATTTT.

The V and J genes are TRBV27 and TRBJ2-7; 7 bases agree with TRBD1. The V gene end was trimmed by 5 bases and the J gene end by 7 bases; junction bases not matched to a gene: 14. This CDR3 contains 15 residues. Looked up from germline, CDR1 is MNHEY and CDR2 is SMNVEV (reference sequence). CDR3 coding DNA: TGTGCCAGCAGTCTACATCCACAGGGGACGGGAGAGCAGTACTTC. Protein sequence: CASSLHPQGTGEQYF.